Each of the 30 T cell receptor beta chains below was sequenced from the same sample in a study of T cell responses to AZD1222 COVID-19 vaccine. Profiled with immunoSEQ multiplex PCR; TCRdb holds only in-frame clones, not every one. The sample has some 130,000 clones, approximately 88% seen once; the top ten hold around 19%. Sequenced here: peripheral blood, sampled on day 0 of MenACWY control vaccination. The receptors stem from an adult in good health.

The CDR3 reads CASSEALASGYEQYF. For the CDR3, the DNA is TGTGCCAGCAGCGAAGCTCTAGCGAGCGGATACGAGCAGTACTTC. V and J are TRBV7-9 and TRBJ2-7; D might be TRBD2 (6 bases). With 5 bases removed from V and 4 bases from J, the gap between germline ends came to 18 bases. Germline assignment: CDR1 SEHNR and CDR2 FQNEAQ (reference sequence). The CDR3 loop spans 15 amino acids.

This chain links TRBV7-2 with TRBJ2-1; TRBD2 is a possible D gene (6 bases). CDR1 and CDR2 (germline): SGHTA, FQGNSA. Trimming took 5 bases from V and 13 from J, leaving 18 bases between them. The CDR3 totals 13 residues. The CDR3 protein is CASSPNAGLSQFF. The DNA for the CDR3 is TGTGCCAGCAGCCCTAATGCGGGACTCAGTCAGTTCTTC.

The chain is built from TRBV6-5 and TRBJ1-3; D is ambiguous. With 7 bases removed from V and 4 bases from J, the gap between germline ends came to 5 bases. The CDR3 sequence is 11 residues long. The germline V gene has CDR1 MNHEY and CDR2 SVGAGI. CDR3 protein: CASKWGNTIYF. The CDR3 bases are TGTGCCAGCAAGTGGGGAAACACCATATATTTT.

This chain links TRBV5-1 with TRBJ2-1; TRBD2 agrees at 14 bases. J was trimmed by 7 bases and V by 4 bases; bases with no gene match: 7. The CDR3 extends over 16 amino acids. The germline V gene encodes CDR1 SGHRS and CDR2 YFSETQ. The CDR3 loop reads CASSQWTSGRTNEQFF. Written as DNA, the CDR3 is TGCGCCAGCAGCCAGTGGACTAGCGGGAGGACAAATGAGCAGTTCTTC.

CDR3 residues: CASSLGRINNEQFF. DNA of the CDR3: TGTGCCAGCAGCTTGGGCCGGATCAACAATGAGCAGTTCTTC. V usage is TRBV7-3 and J usage is TRBJ2-1; D gene ambiguous. This CDR3 is built from 14 residues. Trimming pared 3 bases from V and 5 bases from J, leaving 11 bases between. Germline V gives CDR1 SGHTA, CDR2 FQGTGA. Looking up the rest from reference TRBV7-3 and TRBJ2-1 gives the full variable domain: GAGVSQTPSNKVTEKGKYVELRCDPISGHTALYWYRQSLGQGPEFLIYFQGTGAADDSGLPNDRFFAVRPEGSVSTLKIQRTERGDSAVYLCASSLGRINNEQFFGPGTRLTVL.

J is TRBJ1-4 and V is TRBV7-2, with a possible D match to TRBD1 (6 bases). CDR1 and CDR2 (germline): SGHTA, FQGNSA. CDR3 length: 14 residues. V was clipped by 7 bases and J by 6 bases, with 15 bases between them. The CDR3 region has the DNA TGTGCCAGCACCTGGGGGCTCCTGGATGAAAAACTGTTTTTT. Its protein product is CASTWGLLDEKLFF.

This sequence joins TRBV14 and TRBJ1-2; D is undetermined. CDR1 and CDR2 (germline): SGHDN, FVKESK. V was pared by 1 base and J by 3 bases, with 3 bases between. The CDR3 is made up of 12 amino acids. The CDR3 protein is CASSQVDYGYTF. In DNA, the CDR3 is TGTGCCAGCAGCCAAGTCGACTATGGCTACACCTTC.

This clone was seen more than once but under ten times. The chain uses TRBV19 and TRBJ2-7; D is unclear. In germline, CDR1 is LNHDA, CDR2 SQIVND (reference sequence). This CDR3 region has 13 residues. The V and J ends lost 7 bases and 5 bases respectively, with 15 bases between them. CDR3 protein: CASTTVGSHEQYF. CDR3 nucleotide sequence: TGTGCCAGTACAACGGTAGGGTCCCACGAGCAGTACTTC.

This sequence joins TRBV7-3 and TRBJ2-1, with D maybe TRBD2 (6 bases). Germline assignment: CDR1 SGHTA and CDR2 FQGTGA. The CDR3 sequence is 13 residues long. V dropped 5 bases and J dropped 10 bases, with 15 bases sitting between them. DNA of the CDR3: TGTGCCAGCAGCCCCAAATTTGGGGGGGAGCAGTTCTTC. This encodes CASSPKFGGEQFF.

The chain uses TRBV24-1 and TRBJ2-1; 11 nucleotides agree with TRBD2. The CDR3 is 16 amino acids. CDR1 and CDR2 from the germline V gene are KGHDR and SFDVKD. Germline trimming cut 2 bases from V and 2 bases from J; bases unmatched to any gene: 1. The CDR3 region has the DNA TGTGCCACCAGTGATTCGACTAGCGGGGCCTACAATGAGCAGTTCTTC. Protein sequence: CATSDSTSGAYNEQFF.

This rearrangement joins TRBV28 to TRBJ1-1; maybe TRBD1 (5 bases). The CDR3 covers 11 residues. The germline V gene has CDR1 MDHEN and CDR2 SYDVKM. Trimming removed 5 bases from V and 6 bases from J, with 7 bases in between. CDR3: CASSRDAEAFF. The DNA of the CDR3 is TGTGCCAGCAGTCGGGACGCTGAAGCTTTCTTT.

This sequence joins TRBV9 and TRBJ2-7; the match to TRBD1 covers 9 bases. There are 14 residues in the CDR3. V lost 3 bases to trimming and J lost 3 bases; unmatched junction nucleotides: 4. Germline CDR1 SGDLS, CDR2 YYNGEE. CDR3 amino acids: CASSATTGGYEQYF. The CDR3 nucleotides are TGTGCCAGCAGCGCCACGACAGGGGGCTACGAGCAGTACTTC. Together with reference TRBV9 and TRBJ2-7, the CDR3 gives the full variable domain: DSGVTQTPKHLITATGQRVTLRCSPRSGDLSVYWYQQSLDQGLQFLIQYYNGEERAKGNILERFSAQQFPDLHSELNLSSLELGDSALYFCASSATTGGYEQYFGPGTRLTVT.

This clone was counted only a few times. The chain has TRBV7-8 and TRBJ1-1; tentatively, D is TRBD1 (5 bases). The CDR3 sequence is 16 residues long. Trimming cost V 4 bases and J 4 bases, with 19 bases left between them. CDR1 and CDR2 (germline): SGHVS, FQNEAQ. CDR3 nucleotides: TGTGCCAGCAGCTCCATCGAAAACTTGGGGGTCACTGAAGCTTTCTTT. It encodes CASSSIENLGVTEAFF. The whole variable domain, remainder taken from reference TRBV7-8 and TRBJ1-1, is GAGVSQSPRYKVAKRGQDVALRCDPISGHVSLFWYQQALGQGPEFLTYFQNEAQLDKSGLPSDRFFAERPEGSVSTLKIQRTQQEDSAVYLCASSSIENLGVTEAFFGQGTRLTVV.

This clone has just one count. V is TRBV3-1 (or the pseudogene TRBV3-2) and J is TRBJ2-7; TRBD2 aligns across 8 bases. Germline V gene lookup returns CDR1 LGHDT and CDR2 YNNKEL (reference sequence). The CDR3 spans 13 residues. Trimming cost V 8 bases and J 6 bases; bases outside gene matches: 9. In DNA, the CDR3 is TGTGCCAGCTCTCCGGGACTAGTCTTCGAGCAGTACTTC. It codes for CASSPGLVFEQYF.

J is TRBJ2-3 and V is TRBV5-1; perhaps TRBD1 as D (6 bases). The germline V and J ends were trimmed by 0 bases and 5 bases, with 10 bases remaining between them. Germline loops: CDR1 SGHRS, CDR2 YFSETQ. The CDR3 runs to 14 residues. CDR3 nucleotide sequence: TGCGCCAGCAGCTTGGGAACAGGGTTAGATACGCAGTATTTT. Translated: CASSLGTGLDTQYF.

This sequence joins TRBV6-6 and TRBJ2-1; D may be TRBD2 (6 bases). CDR3 length: 11 residues. Germline V gene lookup returns CDR1 MNHNY and CDR2 SVGAGI (reference sequence). With 0 bases removed from V and 15 bases from J, the gap between germline ends came to 9 bases. The CDR3 loop is CASSYSGTRFF. As DNA, the CDR3 is TGTGCCAGCAGTTACTCCGGGACTCGGTTCTTC.

This sequence joins TRBV28 and TRBJ1-2; TRBD1 matches at 8 bases. This CDR3 contains 14 residues. With V trimmed by 6 bases and J by 8 bases, 11 bases remained unmatched. CDR1 MDHEN and CDR2 SYDVKM come from the germline V gene. Here the CDR3 DNA reads TGTGCCAGCAGCTCAGGGGGCTCAGGGGCCGGCTACACCTTC. Residues: CASSSGGSGAGYTF.

The sample holds one count of this clone. V is TRBV24-1 and J is TRBJ2-3; 8 nucleotides agree with TRBD2. Losses at the gene ends were 0 bases for V and 0 bases for J; bases not matched to a gene: 4. The CDR3 runs to 17 residues. CDR1 is KGHDR and CDR2 is SFDVKD in the germline V gene. CDR3 in amino acids: CATSDLRGGSSTDTQYF. The CDR3 DNA follows: TGTGCCACCAGTGATTTGCGGGGGGGGTCTAGCACAGATACGCAGTATTTT.

This rearrangement joins TRBV18 to TRBJ1-4, with a weak D call TRBD1 (5 bases). Trimming removed 0 bases at V and 0 bases at J, with 8 bases between. The CDR3 has 16 amino acids. Germline CDR1 is KGHSH and CDR2 is LQKENI. The CDR3 reads CASSPPGVATNEKLFF. In DNA, the CDR3 is TGTGCCAGCTCACCACCGGGGGTTGCAACTAATGAAAAACTGTTTTTT.

This chain connects TRBV27 to TRBJ2-1; D is uncertain. This CDR3 has 15 amino acids. Germline-derived CDR1 and CDR2 are MNHEY and SMNVEV (reference sequence). The V gene lost 5 bases and the J gene lost 2 bases, with 13 bases spanning the gap. CDR3 protein: CASSQTPRAYNEQFF. The CDR3, as DNA: TGTGCCAGCAGTCAGACCCCCAGAGCCTACAATGAGCAGTTCTTC.

The V gene is TRBV10-3, the J gene TRBJ1-3; 7 bases agree with TRBD1. J gave up 2 bases and V 3 bases, and 4 bases lay outside the gene matches. Germline CDR1 is ENHRY and CDR2 is SYGVKD. This CDR3 contains 15 residues. The CDR3 protein is CAISDSGGPGNTIYF. The DNA for the CDR3 is TGTGCCATCAGTGATTCAGGGGGTCCTGGAAACACCATATATTTT.

This chain links TRBV28 with TRBJ1-2; possible D gene TRBD1, 6 bases. Germline V gene sequence: CDR1 MDHEN, CDR2 SYDVKM. The V and J ends lost 3 bases and 4 bases respectively, with 12 bases between them. The length of the CDR3 is 14 residues. The CDR3 DNA reads as TGTGCCAGCAGTTTTTCGGGGGCGATCTATGGCTACACCTTC. It codes for CASSFSGAIYGYTF.

J is TRBJ2-7 and V is TRBV19; 11 bases agree with TRBD2. Germline CDR1 and CDR2: LNHDA and SQIVND (reference sequence). The CDR3 sequence is 14 residues long. Germline trimming cut 3 bases from V and 4 bases from J; bases unmatched to any gene: 2. The chain's CDR3 is CASSITSGSYEQYF. CDR3 DNA sequence: TGTGCCAGTAGTATCACTAGCGGGAGTTACGAGCAGTACTTC.

The V and J genes are TRBV28 and TRBJ1-2, with D possibly being TRBD1 (6 bases). Germline CDR1 reads MDHEN; CDR2 reads SYDVKM. This CDR3 is built from 12 residues. The ends were cut back, 8 bases at V and 8 bases at J, with 15 bases in the middle. In DNA, the CDR3 is TGTGCCAGCCGAAGGGGGGACGGCGGCTACACCTTC. Its translation: CASRRGDGGYTF.

This sequence joins TRBV27 and TRBJ2-1; D perhaps matches TRBD2 (6 bases). V was pared by 6 bases and J by 6 bases, with 9 bases between. Per the germline V gene, CDR1 is MNHEY and CDR2 is SMNVEV (reference sequence). The CDR3 is 12 amino acids. The CDR3: CASSGRLNEQFF. The CDR3 DNA follows: TGTGCCAGCAGCGGGAGACTCAATGAGCAGTTCTTC.

The rearrangement uses TRBV5-6 and TRBJ1-4; 8 bases are a match to TRBD1. Germline CDR1 reads SGHDT; CDR2 reads YYEEEE. The CDR3 is 17 amino acids. V dropped 5 bases and J dropped 0; count of bases not matched to a gene: 9. CDR3 region: CASSLAYRGTTNEKLFF. The CDR3 nucleotides are TGTGCCAGCAGTCTGGCATACAGGGGGACAACTAATGAAAAACTGTTTTTT.

The genes are TRBV15 and TRBJ1-2; 7 nucleotides match TRBD1. The ends lost 0 bases at V and 5 bases at J; junction bases unmatched: 3. Germline CDR1 LNHNV, CDR2 YYDKDF (reference sequence). The CDR3 sequence is 14 residues long. For the CDR3, the DNA is TGTGCCACCAGCAGAGATACGGGACAGTATGGCTACACCTTC. It encodes CATSRDTGQYGYTF.

This sequence joins TRBV11-3 and TRBJ2-2, with D unclear. The V end lost 0 bases, the J end lost 5 bases, and 13 bases lay between the germline ends. There are 16 residues in the CDR3. Germline V gene data show CDR1 as SGHNT and CDR2 as YENEEA. CDR3: CASSLDGRSRTGELFF. The CDR3 DNA follows: TGTGCCAGCAGCTTAGATGGTAGATCTCGGACCGGGGAGCTGTTTTTT.

In this sample, this clone turned up a few times. This chain connects TRBV15 to TRBJ2-5; D gene unclear. V lost 3 bases and J 4 bases, leaving 12 bases between the germline ends. This CDR3 region has 14 residues. Germline assignment: CDR1 LNHNV and CDR2 YYDKDF (reference sequence). The CDR3 region has the DNA TGTGCCACCAGCAGGGCGCGGACGGGAGAGACCCAGTACTTC. It yields the protein CATSRARTGETQYF.

The V gene is TRBV5-4, the J gene TRBJ1-2; 10 bases are shared with TRBD1. This CDR3 region has 14 residues. Unmatched junction bases numbered 5, after V lost 5 bases and J lost 4 bases. CDR1 and CDR2 (germline): SGHNT, YYREEE (reference sequence). The CDR3 protein is CASSRQGAGYGYTF. The CDR3 DNA follows: TGTGCCAGCAGTCGACAGGGGGCAGGCTATGGCTACACCTTC.